Below, 30 T cell receptor beta chains from the same sample are listed, as sequenced in a study of T cell responses to AZD1222 COVID-19 vaccine (dated by TCRdb to about 2021). In light of the paper, this sample's time point label describes: baseline before first vaccination. The library relied on the immunoSEQ multiplex PCR assay. TCRdb carries this immuneACCESS record with in-frame sequences only. Its versions omit some clonotypes, under half of them owing to an unresolved V gene in the studies checked, with the rest unexplained. The sample table shows roughly 120,000 clones, and around 92% are seen once. The ten largest clones take up less than 4.5% of the sample. The sample consisted of peripheral blood, taken on day 0 of AZD1222 vaccination. The receptors stem from an adult in good health.

CDR3 in DNA: TGCGCCAGCAGTTTCAATACGAAGACTGAAGCTTTCTTT. Translated: CASSFNTKTEAFF. The chain recombines TRBV5-1 with TRBJ1-1; D not certain. There are 13 residues in the CDR3. The V end lost 5 bases, the J end lost 5 bases, and 13 bases lay between the germline ends. CDR1 is SGHRS, CDR2 YFSETQ, per germline.

This chain connects TRBV4-1 to TRBJ2-1, with D unresolved. Germline assignment: CDR1 MGHRA and CDR2 YSYEKL. Deletions cut 0 bases from V and 8 bases from J, with 14 bases between. CDR3 length: 15 residues. CDR3 amino acids: CASSQEGRQSDEQFF. Here the CDR3 DNA reads TGCGCCAGCAGCCAAGAGGGCAGGCAATCAGATGAGCAGTTCTTC.

The chain employs TRBV18 and TRBJ1-2; 8 bases map to TRBD1. Germline CDR1 is KGHSH and CDR2 is LQKENI. The CDR3 is 15 residues long. V shed 3 bases and J 8 bases; nucleotides not matched to a gene: 11. In nucleotides, the CDR3 is TGTGCCAGCTCACCTACTGGACAGGGAACAGAGGGCTACACCTTC. This gives the protein CASSPTGQGTEGYTF.

Worth noting for this clone: Other DNA sequences in this sample translate to the same CDR3. The chain uses TRBV6-5 and TRBJ2-7; no firm D call. Per germline, CDR1 MNHEY and CDR2 SVGAGI. Between the trimmed V and J ends, which lost 0 bases and 0 bases, there was a span of 0 bases. The CDR3 has 12 residues. DNA of the CDR3: TGTGCCAGCAGTTACTCCTCCTACGAGCAGTACTTC. As protein: CASSYSSYEQYF.

The chain joins TRBV19 to TRBJ1-5; TRBD1 is a possible D gene (6 bases). CDR1 is LNHDA and CDR2 is SQIVND in the germline V gene (reference sequence). V was shortened by 3 bases and J by 0 bases, with 21 bases between the two germline ends. The CDR3 is 19 amino acids. The CDR3 protein is CASSIWGPRNFFSNQPQHF. Written as DNA, the CDR3 is TGTGCCAGTAGTATTTGGGGGCCCCGCAATTTTTTTAGCAATCAGCCCCAGCATTTT.

The V and J genes are TRBV7-2 and TRBJ2-1, with 8 bases identical to TRBD2. V shed 5 bases, J shed 1 base, and the junction held 4 bases outside the gene matches. The germline V gene encodes CDR1 SGHTA and CDR2 FQGNSA. The CDR3 covers 15 residues. The DNA for the CDR3 is TGTGCCAGCAGCAAAGTAGCGGGGTCCTACAATGAGCAGTTCTTC. It is translated as CASSKVAGSYNEQFF.

The V and J genes are TRBV28 and TRBJ1-2, with D possibly being TRBD1 (5 bases). The CDR3 is made up of 13 amino acids. V lost 2 bases and J lost 11, with 15 bases in between. From germline, CDR1 is MDHEN and CDR2 SYDVKM. The CDR3 nucleotides are TGTGCCAGCAGTTTACGGGTTTCGGGGGGGTACACCTTC. Protein: CASSLRVSGGYTF.

The sample holds one count of this clone. V gene TRBV5-8 combines with J gene TRBJ1-2; no clear D gene. Germline V gene lookup returns CDR1 SGHTS and CDR2 YDEGEE. This CDR3 is 13 amino acids long. V shed 4 bases and J shed 6 bases, with 13 bases lying between them. CDR3 nucleotides: TGTGCCAGCAGCCACAACGCAGGTCATGGCTACACCTTC. It is translated as CASSHNAGHGYTF.

The V and J genes are TRBV28 and TRBJ2-7; 10 bases align to TRBD1. Germline V gene data show CDR1 as MDHEN and CDR2 as SYDVKM. The CDR3 is 14 amino acids. With V trimmed by 4 bases and J by 2 bases, 2 bases remained unmatched. CDR3 in DNA: TGTGCCAGCAGTTCGGGACAGGGGCCCTACGAGCAGTACTTC. It encodes CASSSGQGPYEQYF.

The chain combines TRBV19 with TRBJ1-2; 11 bases line up with TRBD1. Trimming cost V 1 base and J 4 bases; bases outside gene matches: 5. Per germline, CDR1 LNHDA and CDR2 SQIVND (reference sequence). CDR3 length: 16 residues. The CDR3, as DNA: TGTGCCAGTAGTATAGCTCCGGGACAGGGGGGCTATGGCTACACCTTC. As protein: CASSIAPGQGGYGYTF.

The rearrangement uses TRBV9 and TRBJ2-5; possibly TRBD1 for D (5 bases). V shed 3 bases and J shed 1 base, with 19 bases lying between them. The CDR3 sequence is 17 residues long. The V gene's germline CDR1 is SGDLS and CDR2 YYNGEE. CDR3 sequence reads: CASSETTGLVLQETQYF. The CDR3 region has the DNA TGTGCCAGCAGCGAAACTACAGGTTTAGTTCTCCAAGAGACCCAGTACTTC.

This clone has just one count. This chain links TRBV18 with TRBJ2-2; no definite D call. Germline CDR1 is KGHSH and CDR2 is LQKENI. V was shortened by 3 bases and J by 7 bases, with 18 bases between the two germline ends. This CDR3 is built from 16 residues. The CDR3 loop reads CASSPNTRASNGELFF. CDR3 nucleotide sequence: TGTGCCAGCTCACCTAACACCCGGGCCTCCAACGGGGAGCTGTTTTTT.

The chain couples TRBV12-3 or TRBV12-4 to TRBJ2-1; D is possibly TRBD2 (5 bases). The V gene lost 3 bases and the J gene lost 4 bases, with 7 bases spanning the gap. There are 13 residues in the CDR3. In nucleotides, the CDR3 is TGTGCCAGCAGTTTCCGGGGTTACAATGAGCAGTTCTTC. Protein: CASSFRGYNEQFF.

In its sample, this clone was seen once. This chain connects TRBV5-1 to TRBJ1-1, with 10 nucleotides matching TRBD1. After removal of 3 bases from V and 5 bases from J, the junction contained 13 bases not matched to a gene. The germline V gene encodes CDR1 SGHRS and CDR2 YFSETQ. The CDR3 loop spans 17 amino acids. CDR3: CASSSFRGTGEMTEAFF. In nucleotides, the CDR3 is TGCGCCAGCAGCTCCTTTAGGGGGACAGGGGAGATGACTGAAGCTTTCTTT.

The chain is built from TRBV11-2 and TRBJ2-3; possibly TRBD1 or TRBD2 for D (6 bases each). CDR1 and CDR2 (germline): SGHAT, FQNNGV. There are 15 residues in the CDR3. Between the trimmed V and J ends, which lost 1 base and 5 bases, there was a span of 13 bases. CDR3 residues: CASSLAGAGLDTQYF. The CDR3 region has the DNA TGTGCCAGCAGCTTAGCGGGGGCCGGATTAGATACGCAGTATTTT.

V and J are TRBV18 and TRBJ1-6; the match to TRBD1 covers 10 bases. Germline V gene sequence: CDR1 KGHSH, CDR2 LQKENI. With V trimmed by 6 bases and J by 7 bases, 9 bases remained unmatched. The CDR3 covers 16 residues. The CDR3, as DNA: TGTGCCAGCTCCCCCGGGACAGGGGTGAGGAATTCACCCCTCCACTTT. As protein: CASSPGTGVRNSPLHF.

A note on this clone: Distinct nucleotide sequences in the sample also encode this CDR3. The gene calls are TRBV12-3 or TRBV12-4 and TRBJ2-5, with D perhaps TRBD2 (5 bases). Trimming cost V 6 bases and J 5 bases, with 13 bases left between them. There are 13 residues in the CDR3. CDR3 sequence (DNA): TGTGCCAGCAGCCCCCGGGGAAGGGAGACCCAGTACTTC. This codes for CASSPRGRETQYF.

The CDR3 spells CASSPRAAVNTEAFF. The CDR3 nucleotides are TGTGCCAGCAGCCCAAGGGCGGCCGTGAACACTGAAGCTTTCTTT. This chain uses TRBV28 with TRBJ1-1, with unresolved D. This CDR3 region has 15 residues. Germline CDR1 reads MDHEN; CDR2 reads SYDVKM. V was shortened by 6 bases and J by 0 bases, with 14 bases between the two germline ends.

V usage is TRBV7-2 and J usage is TRBJ2-5, with TRBD2 identical over 13 bases. The CDR3 is 16 residues long. V shed 6 bases and J 2 bases; nucleotides not matched to a gene: 6. Germline values: CDR1 SGHTA, CDR2 FQGNSA. The CDR3 DNA reads as TGTGCCAGCAGACGTCCGGGACTAGCGGGACAAGAGACCCAGTACTTC. This sequence encodes CASRRPGLAGQETQYF. Based on the CDR3 plus reference TRBV7-2 and TRBJ2-5, the full variable domain is GAGVSQSPSNKVTEKGKDVELRCDPISGHTALYWYRQSLGQGLEFLIYFQGNSAPDKSGLPSDRFSAERTGGSVSTLTIQRTQQEDSAVYLCASRRPGLAGQETQYFGPGTRLLVL.

The chain recombines TRBV19 with TRBJ2-3; 8 positions match TRBD1. This CDR3 region has 15 residues. The ends lost 5 bases at V and 0 bases at J; junction bases unmatched: 4. CDR1 is LNHDA and CDR2 is SQIVND in the germline V gene (reference sequence). The DNA of the CDR3 is TGTGCCAGTAGTTCCCGACAGGGGAGCACAGATACGCAGTATTTT. Translated, it gives CASSSRQGSTDTQYF.

V gene TRBV18 combines with J gene TRBJ1-1, with a tentative D call TRBD1 (6 bases). The CDR3 spans 16 residues. Trimming removed 0 bases at V and 6 bases at J, with 17 bases between. Germline V gives CDR1 KGHSH, CDR2 LQKENI. CDR3 sequence: CASSPPRDPGGAEAFF. The CDR3 DNA is TGTGCCAGCTCACCACCACGGGATCCGGGGGGCGCTGAAGCTTTCTTT.

The rearrangement links TRBV15 to TRBJ1-1; weak D call: TRBD1 (5 bases). V was clipped by 4 bases and J by 5 bases, with 14 bases between them. CDR1 LNHNV and CDR2 YYDKDF come from the germline V gene (reference sequence). The CDR3 is made up of 14 amino acids. CDR3 sequence (DNA): TGTGCCACCAGCAACTTACGGGGCAGAACTGAAGCTTTCTTT. Amino acids: CATSNLRGRTEAFF.

The chain recombines TRBV5-4 with TRBJ1-4; a possible D gene is TRBD1 (6 bases). Germline CDR1 is SGHNT and CDR2 is YYREEE (reference sequence). Trimming stripped 4 bases from V and 8 bases from J, with 15 bases between. The CDR3 contains 14 residues. The CDR3 bases are TGTGCCAGCAGCCCTACAGGGATGGAGGAAAAACTGTTTTTT. Its translation: CASSPTGMEEKLFF.

This clone was seen more than once but under ten times. This chain joins TRBV10-3 and TRBJ2-7, with D possibly matching TRBD1 (6 bases). Germline assignment: CDR1 ENHRY and CDR2 SYGVKD. V was cut by 10 bases and J by 1 base, with 17 bases left in between. This CDR3 has 14 residues. The CDR3 coding sequence is TGTGCCACCCAAGAGGGGGTGAGATCCTACGAGCAGTACTTC. Its translation is CATQEGVRSYEQYF.

V is TRBV12-3 or TRBV12-4 and J is TRBJ2-7; D not resolved. Trimming left V 5 bases short and J 0 bases short, with 5 bases between. This CDR3 is 12 amino acids long. This CDR3 is CASSPYSYEQYF. The CDR3 nucleotides are TGTGCCAGCAGTCCTTACTCCTACGAGCAGTACTTC.

The chain uses TRBV10-3 and TRBJ1-5, with a tentative D call TRBD1 (5 bases). Trimming removed 8 bases at V and 0 bases at J, with 11 bases between. In germline, CDR1 is ENHRY, CDR2 SYGVKD. There are 14 residues in the CDR3. The DNA for the CDR3 is TGTGCCATCGGAGGGGCAGATAGCAATCAGCCCCAGCATTTT. Its protein product is CAIGGADSNQPQHF.

This clone was detected once. The chain carries TRBV3-1 (or the pseudogene TRBV3-2) and TRBJ2-7; 12 bases map to TRBD2. CDR1 and CDR2 (germline): LGHDT, YNNKEL (reference sequence). This CDR3 spans 17 amino acids. V trimming: 3 bases; J trimming: 7 bases; junction bases outside the gene matches: 13. The CDR3 spells CASSHPSGSSGRGEQYF. CDR3 sequence (DNA): TGTGCCAGCAGCCACCCTTCCGGTTCTAGCGGGAGGGGAGAGCAGTACTTC.

This clone occurred once. The chain joins TRBV19 to TRBJ1-6; 10 bases align to TRBD1. Germline loops: CDR1 LNHDA, CDR2 SQIVND (reference sequence). This CDR3 region has 17 residues. J was trimmed by 0 bases and V by 6 bases; bases with no gene match: 5. Here the CDR3 DNA reads TGTGCCAGTAGACCGGACAGGGGGTTCTCCTATAATTCACCCCTCCACTTT. It specifies CASRPDRGFSYNSPLHF.

Regarding this clone: An end of the junction differs from the germline gene, which may be a read error. The chain joins TRBV28 to TRBJ2-7, with a weak D call TRBD1 (6 bases). CDR1 is MDHEN and CDR2 is SYDVKM in the germline V gene. This CDR3 is 10 amino acids long. The CDR3 sequence: CASSSQGKHF. The DNA of the CDR3 is TGTGCCAGCAGTTCCCAGGGGAAGCACTTC.

The chain links TRBV6-5 to TRBJ2-1; D is possibly TRBD1 (5 bases). Between the trimmed V and J ends, which lost 1 base and 0 bases, there was a span of 10 bases. This CDR3 has 16 residues. Germline V CDR1 and CDR2: MNHEY, SVGAGI. The CDR3 nucleotides are TGTGCCAGCAGTTACTTCGCAGGGATCTCCTACAATGAGCAGTTCTTC. This translates into CASSYFAGISYNEQFF.